This TCR beta chain was documented in a study of follicular helper T cells after annual influenza vaccination. Study summary: Blood was drawn on days 0, 7 and 28 after vaccination.

This clone was counted only a few times. TCRB was sequenced at Survey level resolution. Sequencing was performed with immunoSEQ multiplex PCR; in TCRdb, only in-frame clones are kept and a portion is missing. The sample includes over 7,000 clones, around 80% seen only once; the top ten take approximately 3.8%. The time point is: 2014-2015 season, 7 days after vaccination. Adults received seasonal inactivated influenza vaccine, with sorted blood CD4 subsets sequenced before and after. CDR1 SGHTA and CDR2 FQGNSA come from the germline V gene. The V gene lost 3 bases and the J gene lost 5 bases, with 13 bases spanning the gap. The CDR3 has 14 amino acids.

The input for sequencing was CXCR5+ CD38- circulating T follicular helper cells from blood, taken 7 days after influenza vaccination. Subset of the sample: circulating Tfh, non-naive CD4+CXCR5+PD-1+ (ICOS+CD38+ or ICOS-CD38-). V and J are TRBV7-2 and TRBJ2-5; D is possibly TRBD1 or TRBD2 (5 bases each). The clonotype comes from an adult who received the influenza vaccine. In nucleotides, the CDR3 is TGTGCCAGCAGCTTGGGGCGGGCAGGGGAGACCCAGTACTTC. Residues: CASSLGRAGETQYF.